This T cell receptor (beta chain) comes out of a study of blood T cells in healthy people across ages. General observations from the study: The unsorted PBMCs prevented any conclusive comparison of naive versus antigen-experienced cells.

The germline V gene has CDR1 KGHSH and CDR2 LQKENI. V lost 5 bases and J 2 bases, leaving 12 bases between the germline ends. CDR3 size: 14 residues. Primed by a sample-barcoded 5' primer and a J-beta primer mix, a second PCR proceeded for about 7 to 11 cycles. A template-switch adaptor containing 12 random nucleotides labeled each cDNA molecule. TCRdb re-called the 5' RACE reads through MiXCR, storing one row per CDR3 protein. This table has some 790,000 distinct CDR3 sequences, about 30% appearing once. Healthy Caucasian individuals from Russia aged roughly 6 to 90 served as donors. At least ten counts were recorded for this clonotype. The antigen remains unidentified.

Sequencing input: blood. The origin of this receptor is a woman aged 80 or over in good health. This rearrangement joins TRBV18 to TRBJ2-5; D may be TRBD2 (5 bases). In DNA, the CDR3 is TGTGCCAGCTCAGCTGGAGGTCCGCAAGAGACCCAGTACTTC. Translating gives CASSAGGPQETQYF.